One sample yielded the 9 T cell receptor beta chains listed below, sequenced in a study of T cells in localized non-small cell lung cancer. The assay was immunoSEQ multiplex PCR, and TCRdb's table has in-frame clones only and misses some. The profile shows 25,000 to 30,000 clones, 87% of them singletons. This specimen consisted of peripheral blood, obtained before any cancer treatment. These receptors came from a male donor aged 60 or over with stage I lung adenocarcinoma.

This clone has a handful of counts. This chain connects TRBV6-1 to TRBJ1-5; no firm D call. Germline-derived CDR1 and CDR2 are MNHNS and SASEGT. CDR3 length equals 12 residues. Trimming took off 9 bases at V and 2 bases at J, with 8 bases between the two ends. This chain's CDR3 is CASDWGNQPQHF. The CDR3 DNA follows: TGTGCCAGTGACTGGGGCAATCAGCCCCAGCATTTT.

The chain joins TRBV5-8 to TRBJ2-7, with D uncertain. Trimming pared 2 bases from V and 4 bases from J, leaving 4 bases between. CDR1 and CDR2 from the germline V gene are SGHTS and YDEGEE. CDR3 length: 11 residues. CDR3 DNA sequence: TGTGCCAGCAGCTTATTTTACGAGCAGTACTTC. Translated: CASSLFYEQYF.

This clone appeared a few times. The chain uses TRBV7-2 and TRBJ2-3, with 10 bases fitting TRBD2. The CDR3 contains 15 residues. Looked up from germline, CDR1 is SGHTA and CDR2 is FQGNSA. V shed 3 bases and J 3 bases; nucleotides not matched to a gene: 3. The CDR3 DNA follows: TGTGCCAGCAGCTTCACTAGCGGGGATACAGATACGCAGTATTTT. As protein: CASSFTSGDTDTQYF.

The chain combines TRBV6-5 with TRBJ2-5; 7 positions agree with TRBD1. V lost 4 bases, J lost 4 bases, and 3 bases stayed unmatched. The CDR3 runs to 13 residues. CDR1 MNHEY and CDR2 SVGAGI come from the germline V gene. CDR3 region: CASSSQGRETQYF. Here the CDR3 DNA reads TGTGCCAGCAGTTCACAGGGGAGAGAGACCCAGTACTTC.

The V call is TRBV10-3, the J call TRBJ1-2; possibly TRBD1 for D (5 bases). Germline V gives CDR1 ENHRY, CDR2 SYGVKD. The CDR3 sequence is 13 residues long. The ends were cut back, 8 bases at V and 6 bases at J, with 16 bases in the middle. The CDR3 spells CAICPEGKDGYTF. The CDR3 DNA reads as TGTGCCATCTGTCCAGAGGGGAAGGATGGCTACACCTTC.

V gene TRBV6-1 combines with J gene TRBJ2-7; perhaps D is TRBD1 or TRBD2 (5 bases each). Deletions cut 7 bases from V and 4 bases from J, with 17 bases between. CDR1 is MNHNS, CDR2 SASEGT, per germline. The CDR3 runs 14 residues. The CDR3 coding sequence is TGTGCCAGCACCCCAGGAGGACATCATTACGAGCAGTACTTC. It yields the protein CASTPGGHHYEQYF.

The rearrangement links TRBV30 to TRBJ1-3; the D is unclear. The CDR3 length is 11 residues. Trimming cost V 2 bases and J 5 bases, with 4 bases left between them. The V gene's germline CDR1 is GTSNPN and CDR2 SVGIG (reference sequence). The CDR3 is CAWSPRNTIYF. CDR3 in DNA: TGTGCCTGGAGTCCTCGAAACACCATATATTTT.

V is TRBV6-6 and J is TRBJ1-1, with TRBD1 matching over 7 bases. CDR1 MNHNY and CDR2 SVGAGI come from the germline V gene (reference sequence). The CDR3 contains 14 residues. V gave up 5 bases and J gave up 0 bases; unmatched junction bases: 3. The CDR3: CASSPGQMNTEAFF. The CDR3 coding sequence is TGTGCCAGCAGTCCGGGACAGATGAACACTGAAGCTTTCTTT.

The chain employs TRBV9 and TRBJ1-1; no definite D call. Germline V gene sequence: CDR1 SGDLS, CDR2 YYNGEE. This CDR3 is 14 amino acids long. V dropped 0 bases and J dropped 1 base, with 7 bases sitting between them. CDR3 bases: TGTGCCAGCAGCGTAGGTGGAGAGAACACTGAAGCTTTCTTT. This translates into CASSVGGENTEAFF.